This is a list of T cell receptor beta chains from one sample in a study of cytomegalovirus exposure and HLA in healthy donors. Profiled with immunoSEQ multiplex PCR; TCRdb holds only in-frame clones, not every one. Among approximately 120,000 clones listed, over 60% were seen once. Sequencing was performed on PBMCs. These receptors came from a man aged 40-55 years in good health and CMV-seropositive. CDR3s include the opening cysteine and the closing phenylalanine or tryptophan. The D gene is left open where the match is weak. Not every row has a clone size; where given, it reads once, few, many or a size class.

size,J,D,V,CDR3,DNA
NA,TRBJ2-3,NA,TRBV7-3,CASSSRHPDTQYF,TGTGCCAGCAGCTCAAGACACCCAGATACGCAGTATTTT
NA,TRBJ2-1,TRBD1,TRBV5-1,CASSLYGDRANEQFF,TGCGCCAGCAGCTTATATGGGGACAGGGCCAATGAGCAGTTCTTC
NA,TRBJ2-5,TRBD1,TRBV29-1,CTTTGVRETQYF,TGCACTACGACAGGGGTGAGGGAGACCCAGTACTTC
NA,TRBJ2-1,TRBD1,TRBV7-3,CASSLGQGNEQFF,TGTGCCAGCAGCTTGGGACAGGGGAATGAGCAGTTCTTC
NA,TRBJ1-5,NA,TRBV19,CASKAGIGNQPQHF,TGTGCCAGTAAGGCAGGGATAGGCAATCAGCCCCAGCATTTT
few,TRBJ2-5,NA,TRBV4-2,CASSQDRGGQETQYF,TGTGCCAGCAGCCAAGATAGAGGTGGGCAAGAGACCCAGTACTTC
NA,TRBJ1-2,NA,TRBV11-2,CASSLSVGSHRALYGYTF,TGTGCCAGCAGCTTAAGCGTCGGATCCCACAGGGCCCTCTATGGCTACACCTTC
NA,TRBJ2-4,TRBD1,TRBV5-5,CASSSGQGLAKNIQYF,TGTGCCAGCAGCTCGGGACAGGGGCTAGCCAAAAACATTCAGTACTTC
few,TRBJ2-5,NA,TRBV4-3,CASSPGELALETQYF,TGCGCCAGCAGCCCAGGCGAGCTAGCTTTGGAGACCCAGTACTTC
NA,TRBJ1-5,NA,TRBV4-1,CASSQGSQGRLGQPQHF,TGCGCCAGCAGCCAAGGCTCGCAGGGGCGCTTGGGTCAGCCCCAGCATTTT
NA,TRBJ1-2,NA,TRBV6-1,CASSLQGNRYGYTF,TGTGCCAGCAGTTTACAGGGCAACCGCTATGGCTACACCTTC
NA,TRBJ2-5,TRBD2,TRBV7-3,CASGSGGAEETQYF,TGTGCCAGCGGGAGCGGGGGGGCCGAAGAGACCCAGTACTTC
NA,TRBJ1-3,NA,TRBV27,CASSPDSGNTIYF,TGTGCCAGCAGTCCAGACTCTGGAAACACCATATATTTT
NA,TRBJ2-5,TRBD1,TRBV7-2,CASYKQGAGETQYF,TGTGCCAGCTATAAACAGGGGGCAGGAGAGACCCAGTACTTC
NA,TRBJ1-6,TRBD1,TRBV9,CASSVEQGRNSPLHF,TGTGCCAGCAGCGTAGAACAGGGGAGAAATTCACCCCTCCACTTT
once,TRBJ2-1,TRBD2,TRBV4-2,CASSQVGLAGGFSYNEQFF,TGTGCCAGCAGCCAAGTAGGACTAGCGGGGGGGTTCTCCTACAATGAGCAGTTCTTC
NA,TRBJ2-1,NA,TRBV7-2,CASSPRWAGQFF,TGTGCCAGCAGCCCTCGGTGGGCAGGGCAGTTCTTC
NA,TRBJ2-1,NA,TRBV5-1,CASSSRLGRGSYNEQFF,TGCGCCAGCAGCTCACGTCTTGGCAGGGGTTCCTACAATGAGCAGTTCTTC
NA,TRBJ2-2,NA,TRBV25-1,CASSADTNTGELFF,TGTGCCAGCAGTGCCGACACGAACACCGGGGAGCTGTTTTTT
NA,TRBJ2-1,NA,TRBV7-8,CASSLAGATYDEQFF,TGTGCCAGCAGCTTAGCCGGAGCCACCTACGATGAGCAGTTCTTC
NA,TRBJ1-2,TRBD1,TRBV19,CASSPAGTAPFYGYTF,TGTGCCAGTAGTCCGGCCGGGACAGCACCGTTCTATGGCTACACCTTC
once,TRBJ2-6,TRBD1,TRBV6-1,CASKMTGTGANVLTF,TGTGCCAGCAAAATGACAGGGACTGGGGCCAACGTCCTGACTTTC
few,TRBJ2-1,NA,TRBV29-1,CSVSPSSYNEQFF,TGCAGCGTTTCCCCGAGCTCCTACAATGAGCAGTTCTTC
NA,TRBJ2-5,NA,TRBV28,CASSLSGRETQYF,TGTGCCAGCAGTTTAAGCGGTAGGGAGACCCAGTACTTC
NA,TRBJ2-7,NA,TRBV7-2,CASSTRRGPMPGEQYF,TGTGCCAGCAGCACCCGGAGGGGCCCCATGCCGGGGGAGCAGTACTTC
NA,TRBJ2-3,NA,TRBV5-5,CASSLEQGRGTDTQYF,TGTGCCAGCAGCTTGGAACAGGGTCGGGGCACAGATACGCAGTATTTT
few,TRBJ1-2,NA,TRBV2,CASGGTEKNYGYTF,TGTGCCAGCGGCGGGACGGAGAAAAACTATGGCTACACCTTC
NA,TRBJ1-6,NA,TRBV25-1,CASSAINSPLHF,TGTGCCAGCAGTGCAATTAATTCACCCCTCCACTTT
NA,TRBJ1-2,TRBD1,TRBV14,CASSRDRQGANYGYTF,TGTGCCAGCAGCCGGGATCGACAGGGTGCCAACTATGGCTACACCTTC
few,TRBJ1-6,NA,TRBV28,CASSFRFSYNSPLHF,TGTGCCAGCAGTTTTCGGTTTTCCTATAATTCACCCCTCCACTTT
NA,TRBJ1-2,TRBD1,TRBV6-5,CASSYTTGGLGYTF,TGTGCCAGCAGTTACACCACAGGGGGCCTTGGCTACACCTTC
NA,TRBJ2-2,NA,TRBV11-1,CASSFYFAPTGELFF,TGTGCCAGCAGCTTTTATTTCGCGCCCACCGGGGAGCTGTTTTTT
NA,TRBJ2-2,NA,TRBV4-3,CASSQDSPLSRGTGELFF,TGCGCCAGCAGCCAAGATTCCCCTCTCTCGCGGGGCACCGGGGAGCTGTTTTTT
NA,TRBJ2-1,TRBD1,TRBV9,CASSVEGAGEQFF,TGTGCCAGCAGCGTAGAGGGGGCTGGTGAGCAGTTCTTC
NA,TRBJ2-7,NA,TRBV28,CASSLSSEQYF,TGTGCCAGCAGTTTATCGAGCGAGCAGTACTTC
NA,TRBJ1-1,NA,TRBV11-2,CASSLEQNTEAFF,TGTGCCAGCAGCTTAGAACAAAACACTGAAGCTTTCTTT
few,TRBJ1-2,NA,TRBV2,CASTDSEGYTF,TGTGCCAGCACCGACAGTGAGGGCTACACCTTC
NA,TRBJ1-1,NA,TRBV5-5,CASSLQGLGTEAFF,TGTGCCAGCAGCTTGCAGGGCCTCGGGACTGAAGCTTTCTTT
NA,TRBJ2-5,NA,TRBV6-5,CASSYSNSQETQYF,TGTGCCAGCAGTTACTCCAACAGTCAAGAGACCCAGTACTTC
many,TRBJ1-5,NA,TRBV7-2,CASSLYGQQPQHF,TGTGCCAGCAGCTTATATGGACAGCAGCCCCAGCATTTT
once,TRBJ2-3,NA,TRBV21-1,CASSKEEGPSSTDTQYF,TGTGCCAGCAGCAAAGAGGAGGGGCCTTCTAGCACAGATACGCAGTATTTT
medium-sized,TRBJ1-2,TRBD1,TRBV27,CASSFGQGVAGYTF,TGTGCCAGCAGCTTTGGACAGGGGGTGGCGGGCTACACCTTC
NA,TRBJ2-7,TRBD1,TRBV11-3,CASSHGTGRSYEQYF,TGTGCCAGCAGCCACGGGACAGGTCGCTCCTACGAGCAGTACTTC
NA,TRBJ1-1,NA,TRBV7-9,CASSLAGSHTEAFF,TGTGCCAGCAGCTTAGCGGGCAGCCACACTGAAGCTTTCTTT
NA,TRBJ2-7,NA,TRBV7-9,CASSLAGDGVYEQYF,TGTGCCAGCAGCTTGGCCGGGGATGGGGTCTACGAGCAGTACTTC
NA,TRBJ2-6,TRBD1,TRBV4-2,CASSLTGGGSGANGLTF,TGTGCCAGCAGCCTTACAGGGGGCGGTTCTGGGGCCAACGGCCTGACTTTC
NA,TRBJ1-5,TRBD1,TRBV29-1,CSVRDRGAQPQHF,TGCAGCGTTCGTGACAGGGGGGCTCAGCCCCAGCATTTT
NA,TRBJ1-5,NA,TRBV6-5,CASSLLRGQPQHF,TGTGCCAGCAGCCTCCTCCGGGGTCAGCCCCAGCATTTT
NA,TRBJ1-2,NA,TRBV27,CASRGHDSFNNYGYTF,TGTGCCAGCAGAGGACACGACAGTTTCAATAACTATGGCTACACCTTC
NA,TRBJ1-1,NA,TRBV5-1,CASSPIGHLEAFF,TGCGCCAGCAGCCCAATCGGACACCTTGAAGCTTTCTTT
NA,TRBJ2-7,NA,TRBV2,CASRGTRQGYEQYF,TGTGCCAGCAGGGGAACTCGGCAGGGGTACGAGCAGTACTTC
NA,TRBJ1-5,NA,TRBV28,CASRRDSYSNQPQHF,TGTGCCAGCAGACGTGACAGCTATAGCAATCAGCCCCAGCATTTT
NA,TRBJ2-1,TRBD1,TRBV5-1,CASSSRTGEASNEQFF,TGCGCCAGCAGCTCCCGGACAGGGGAAGCTAGCAATGAGCAGTTCTTC
NA,TRBJ2-5,TRBD2,TRBV7-7,CASSFSSGGSQETQYF,TGTGCTAGCAGCTTTAGTAGCGGGGGGTCCCAAGAGACCCAGTACTTC
NA,TRBJ1-2,NA,TRBV5-4,CASSLVGQNYGYTF,TGTGCCAGCAGCTTGGTGGGCCAAAACTATGGCTACACCTTC
once,TRBJ1-3,NA,TRBV30,CAWSTTGYSGNTIYF,TGTGCCTGGAGTACTACAGGGTACTCTGGAAACACCATATATTTT
NA,TRBJ1-3,NA,TRBV30,CAWMLGVPGNTIYF,TGTGCCTGGATGCTGGGCGTCCCCGGAAACACCATATATTTT
NA,TRBJ1-4,TRBD1,TRBV5-1,CASSRGGTGGPEKLFF,TGCGCCAGCAGCCGGGGTGGGACAGGAGGTCCTGAAAAACTGTTTTTT